These 22 T cell receptor beta chains were sequenced from one sample in a study of blood T cell repertoires in COVID-19. Clones were sequenced by immunoSEQ multiplex PCR, and TCRdb holds only the in-frame ones, with some missing. The data hold roughly 200,000 clones, with approximately 81% observed a single time. The sample consisted of peripheral blood. The source of these receptors is a woman aged 80 or over with acute or convalescent COVID-19.

The genes are TRBV15 and TRBJ2-1, with D possibly being TRBD2 (6 bases). Trimming stripped 0 bases from V and 0 bases from J, with 12 bases between. This CDR3 is 17 amino acids long. Germline loops: CDR1 LNHNV, CDR2 YYDKDF (reference sequence). CDR3 in amino acids: CATSRDISGSSYNEQFF. Here the CDR3 DNA reads TGTGCCACCAGCAGAGATATTAGCGGAAGCTCCTACAATGAGCAGTTCTTC.

This chain uses TRBV3-1 (or the pseudogene TRBV3-2) with TRBJ2-5, with D uncertain. V lost 0 bases to trimming and J lost 4 bases, with 9 bases between them. Germline CDR1 LGHDT, CDR2 YNNKEL (reference sequence). The CDR3 covers 14 residues. The CDR3 DNA reads as TGTGCCAGCAGCCAAGATCCGGGTGGAGAGACCCAGTACTTC. This codes for CASSQDPGGETQYF.

This clone was picked up one time. The rearrangement links TRBV15 to TRBJ2-2; a possible D gene is TRBD2 (6 bases). V was pared by 4 bases and J by 0 bases, with 15 bases between. The CDR3 sequence is 17 residues long. The V gene's germline CDR1 is LNHNV and CDR2 YYDKDF (reference sequence). DNA for the CDR3: TGTGCCACCAGCAAAGGACGGGGGAAGGCGAACACCGGGGAGCTGTTTTTT. It yields the protein CATSKGRGKANTGELFF.

The CDR3 here is CASSNSGNYGYTF. CDR3 sequence (DNA): TGTGCCAGTAGTAATTCAGGGAACTATGGCTACACCTTC. The V gene is TRBV19, the J gene TRBJ1-2, with D possibly TRBD1 on 5 matching bases. The CDR3 totals 13 residues. V shed 4 bases and J shed 2 bases, with 8 bases lying between them. Germline-derived CDR1 and CDR2 are LNHDA and SQIVND (reference sequence).

This chain uses TRBV7-9 with TRBJ2-3; 7 bases align to TRBD1. Germline lookup yields CDR1 SEHNR and CDR2 FQNEAQ (reference sequence). With 5 bases clipped from V and 5 bases from J, the junction kept 7 bases outside the gene matches. The CDR3 is 14 amino acids. Here the CDR3 DNA reads TGTGCCAGCAGCCAAAAGGACAGGATAGATACGCAGTATTTT. It translates to CASSQKDRIDTQYF.

The chain carries TRBV11-2 and TRBJ2-5; 9 positions agree with TRBD1. The CDR3 consists of 15 residues. The V gene end was trimmed by 1 base and the J gene end by 4 bases; junction bases not matched to a gene: 4. In germline, CDR1 is SGHAT, CDR2 FQNNGV. The CDR3 region is CASSLGDRDPETQYF. CDR3 in DNA: TGTGCCAGCAGCTTAGGGGACAGGGATCCAGAGACCCAGTACTTC.

The chain recombines TRBV28 with TRBJ1-1; possible D gene TRBD1, 5 bases. Germline CDR1 MDHEN, CDR2 SYDVKM. Trimming shortened V by 4 bases and J by 6 bases, and 18 bases separated the two germline ends. The length of the CDR3 is 15 residues. This chain's CDR3 is CASSSRDWLFAEAFF. Written as DNA, the CDR3 is TGTGCCAGCAGTTCTCGGGACTGGCTCTTCGCTGAAGCTTTCTTT.

This clone was observed a handful of times. The chain carries TRBV6-6 and TRBJ1-5; D may be TRBD1 (6 bases). Deletions cut 7 bases from V and 7 bases from J, with 17 bases between. The V gene's germline CDR1 is MNHNY and CDR2 SVGAGI (reference sequence). The CDR3 contains 14 residues. The CDR3 region has the DNA TGTGCCAGCACCGTAGAACAGGGCGGACAGCCCCAGCATTTT. It translates to CASTVEQGGQPQHF.

Only a few counts were recorded for this clone. The CDR3 loop is CASSFSGNTIYF. In nucleotides, the CDR3 is TGTGCCAGCAGTTTCAGTGGAAACACCATATATTTT. J is TRBJ1-3 and V is TRBV28; unclear D gene. The CDR3 has 12 residues. V was pared by 3 bases and J by 3 bases, with 3 bases between. CDR1 is MDHEN, CDR2 SYDVKM, per germline.

The table lists this clone with a count of one. The J gene is TRBJ1-2, the V gene TRBV19; D is unclear. The V end was cut by 0 bases, the J end by 7 bases, with 18 bases between. This CDR3 contains 16 residues. Germline CDR1 is LNHDA and CDR2 is SQIVND (reference sequence). The DNA for the CDR3 is TGTGCCAGTAGTATAGATCTAGGAGGTCGGGAGGGTGGCTACACCTTC. Its protein is CASSIDLGGREGGYTF.

V and J are TRBV2 and TRBJ1-1, with 7 bases matching TRBD1. There are 15 residues in the CDR3. The V gene end was trimmed by 6 bases and the J gene end by 4 bases; junction bases not matched to a gene: 11. From germline, CDR1 is SNHLY and CDR2 FYNNEI. CDR3 amino acids: CASSRATGIVTEAFF. CDR3 nucleotides: TGTGCCAGCAGCCGCGCGACAGGGATCGTCACTGAAGCTTTCTTT.

The V and J genes are TRBV2 and TRBJ2-1; 7 bases line up with TRBD2. After removal of 1 base from V and 9 bases from J, the junction contained 6 bases not matched to a gene. This CDR3 has 14 amino acids. CDR1 SNHLY and CDR2 FYNNEI come from the germline V gene. The CDR3 coding sequence is TGTGCCAGCAGTGAAGGGACTAGTTTCCGTGAGCAGTTCTTC. It specifies CASSEGTSFREQFF.

The V and J genes are TRBV19 and TRBJ2-3; 10 nucleotides match TRBD1. Germline assignment: CDR1 LNHDA and CDR2 SQIVND (reference sequence). Trimming at V came to 5 bases and at J to 3 bases, leaving 5 bases not matched to a gene. CDR3 length equals 15 residues. The CDR3 DNA reads as TGTGCCAGTAGTGCGGGACAGGGGTATACAGATACGCAGTATTTT. Amino acid sequence: CASSAGQGYTDTQYF.

This clone appeared a few times. The CDR3, as DNA: TGCGCCAGCAGCTTGGTGGGGCAGGGCATGGACTATGGCTACACCTTC. Protein product: CASSLVGQGMDYGYTF. The genes are TRBV5-1 and TRBJ1-2, with D possibly matching TRBD1 (5 bases). The CDR3 has 16 residues. From germline, CDR1 is SGHRS and CDR2 YFSETQ. V lost 0 bases and J lost 3, with 15 bases in between.

As concerns this clone: Other DNA sequences in the sample encode the same CDR3. The gene calls are TRBV5-1 and TRBJ1-2; TRBD1 is a possible D gene (5 bases). With 0 bases removed from V and 5 bases from J, the gap between germline ends came to 8 bases. Germline CDR1 is SGHRS and CDR2 is YFSETQ. The CDR3 runs 13 residues. The CDR3 is CASSLGDFYGYTF. The CDR3 region has the DNA TGCGCCAGCAGCTTGGGGGACTTTTATGGCTACACCTTC.

The genes are TRBV3-1 (or the pseudogene TRBV3-2) and TRBJ2-1, with D perhaps TRBD2 (5 bases). In germline, CDR1 is LGHDT, CDR2 YNNKEL (reference sequence). The CDR3 spans 15 residues. V lost 4 bases, J lost 6 bases, and 16 bases lay in between. This chain's CDR3 is CASSPHDPGGNEQFF. The CDR3, as DNA: TGTGCCAGCAGCCCCCACGACCCAGGAGGCAATGAGCAGTTCTTC.

CDR3 amino acids: CASSHNTGTPNTEAFF. The DNA for the CDR3 is TGCGCCAGCAGCCATAACACCGGGACACCGAACACTGAAGCTTTCTTT. The V and J genes are TRBV5-1 and TRBJ1-1, with D perhaps matching TRBD1 (6 bases). The length of the CDR3 is 16 residues. The V gene's germline CDR1 is SGHRS and CDR2 YFSETQ. V was pared by 4 bases and J by 1 base, with 17 bases between.

On this clone: Other DNA sequences from this sample encode an identical CDR3 as well. The chain combines TRBV19 with TRBJ1-2, with no clear D. CDR3 length equals 13 residues. Germline V lookup: CDR1 LNHDA, CDR2 SQIVND (reference sequence). Trimming stripped 6 bases from V and 1 base from J, with 9 bases between. CDR3 protein: CASSLGVNYGYTF. CDR3 DNA: TGTGCCAGTAGCTTGGGCGTTAACTATGGCTACACCTTC.

V and J are TRBV5-1 and TRBJ1-1; maybe TRBD1 (6 bases). This CDR3 region has 15 residues. The V and J ends lost 0 bases and 1 base respectively, with 10 bases between them. Looked up from germline, CDR1 is SGHRS and CDR2 is YFSETQ. In nucleotides, the CDR3 is TGCGCCAGCAGCTTGGTAGCAGGGGAGAACACTGAAGCTTTCTTT. Translated, it gives CASSLVAGENTEAFF.

This chain joins TRBV14 and TRBJ1-2, with a weak D call TRBD1 (5 bases). The CDR3 runs to 16 residues. CDR1 and CDR2 from the germline V gene are SGHDN and FVKESK. V was trimmed by 0 bases and J by 5 bases, leaving 16 bases between them. CDR3 amino acids: CASSQDSGPRGYGYTF. The DNA for the CDR3 is TGTGCCAGCAGCCAAGATTCGGGTCCCCGGGGGTATGGCTACACCTTC.

The chain combines TRBV11-3 with TRBJ1-1, with D unresolved. CDR3 length: 13 residues. Germline CDR1 is SGHNT and CDR2 is YENEEA. Trimming pared 8 bases from V and 0 bases from J, leaving 10 bases between. This CDR3 is CASSSSLNTEAFF. The CDR3 DNA sequence: TGTGCCAGCTCGTCGTCCTTGAACACTGAAGCTTTCTTT.

This rearrangement joins TRBV28 to TRBJ1-3; tentatively, D is TRBD1 (5 bases). V shed 2 bases and J shed 0 bases, with 14 bases lying between them. The CDR3 length is 17 residues. Germline assignment: CDR1 MDHEN and CDR2 SYDVKM. CDR3 sequence reads: CASSLGGLRSSGNTIYF. Written as DNA, the CDR3 is TGTGCCAGCAGTTTAGGGGGACTCCGAAGCTCTGGAAACACCATATATTTT.